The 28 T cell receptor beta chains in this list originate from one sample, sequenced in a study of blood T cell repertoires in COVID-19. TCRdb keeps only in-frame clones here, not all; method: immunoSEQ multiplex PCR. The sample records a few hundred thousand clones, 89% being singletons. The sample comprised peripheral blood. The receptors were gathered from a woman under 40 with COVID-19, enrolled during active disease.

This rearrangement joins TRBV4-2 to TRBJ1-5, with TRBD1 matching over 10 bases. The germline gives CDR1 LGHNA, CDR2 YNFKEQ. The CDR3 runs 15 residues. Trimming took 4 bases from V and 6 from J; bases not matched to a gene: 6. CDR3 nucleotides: TGTGCCAGCAGCCCCACCGGGACAGGGGCTCAGCCCCAGCATTTT. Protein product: CASSPTGTGAQPQHF.

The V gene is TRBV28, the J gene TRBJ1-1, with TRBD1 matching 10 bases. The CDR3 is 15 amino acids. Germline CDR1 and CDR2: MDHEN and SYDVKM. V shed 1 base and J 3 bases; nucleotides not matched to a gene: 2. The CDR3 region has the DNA TGTGCCAGCAGTTTATTGGGGACAGGGGACACTGAAGCTTTCTTT. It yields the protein CASSLLGTGDTEAFF.

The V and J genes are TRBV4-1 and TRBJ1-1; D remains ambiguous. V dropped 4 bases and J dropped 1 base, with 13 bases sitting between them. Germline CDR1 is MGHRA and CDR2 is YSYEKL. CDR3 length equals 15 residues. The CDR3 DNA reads TGCGCCAGCAGCCGAGAGGGTAGCAAGAACACTGAAGCTTTCTTT. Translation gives CASSREGSKNTEAFF.

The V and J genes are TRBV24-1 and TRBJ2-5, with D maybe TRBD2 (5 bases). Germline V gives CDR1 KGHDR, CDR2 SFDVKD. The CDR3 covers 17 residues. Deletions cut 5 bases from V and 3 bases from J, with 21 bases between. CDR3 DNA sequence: TGTGCCACCAGTGGCTCCCTCTCCCCCCGGGAAGAAGAGACCCAGTACTTC. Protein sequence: CATSGSLSPREEETQYF.

The CDR3 loop reads CASSYPGSLYEQYF. Written as DNA, the CDR3 is TGTGCCAGCAGTTACCCCGGGTCCCTCTACGAGCAGTACTTC. The rearrangement joins TRBV6-4 to TRBJ2-7; no definite D call. The CDR3 is 14 amino acids. Per the germline V gene, CDR1 is MRHNA and CDR2 is SNTAGT. Trimming removed 5 bases from V and 3 bases from J, with 14 bases in between.

The CDR3 DNA reads as TGTGCCAGCAGTGGGGCTAGCGGGGGGCCGAACACCGGGGAGCTGTTTTTT. This sequence encodes CASSGASGGPNTGELFF. The chain employs TRBV11-2 and TRBJ2-2; 11 bases fit TRBD2. After removal of 6 bases from V and 0 bases from J, the junction contained 6 bases not matched to a gene. The CDR3 runs 17 residues. The germline gives CDR1 SGHAT, CDR2 FQNNGV.

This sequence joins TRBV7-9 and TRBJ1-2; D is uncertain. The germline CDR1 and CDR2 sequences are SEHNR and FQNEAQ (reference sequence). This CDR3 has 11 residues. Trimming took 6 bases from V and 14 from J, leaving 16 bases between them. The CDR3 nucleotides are TGTGCCAGCAGTCCAAGTGGGCCCCGGACCTTC. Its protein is CASSPSGPRTF.

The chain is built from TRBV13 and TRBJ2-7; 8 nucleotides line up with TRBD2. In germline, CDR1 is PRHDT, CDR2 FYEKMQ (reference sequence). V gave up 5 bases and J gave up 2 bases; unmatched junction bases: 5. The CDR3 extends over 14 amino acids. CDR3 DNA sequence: TGTGCCAGCAGCCTCCCAGCGGGGGCCTACGAGCAGTACTTC. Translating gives CASSLPAGAYEQYF.

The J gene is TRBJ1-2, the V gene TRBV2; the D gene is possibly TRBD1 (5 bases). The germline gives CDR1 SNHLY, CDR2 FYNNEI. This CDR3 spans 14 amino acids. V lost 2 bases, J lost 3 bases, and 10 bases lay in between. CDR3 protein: CASSELDKDYGYTF. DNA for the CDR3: TGTGCCAGCAGTGAATTGGACAAGGACTATGGCTACACCTTC. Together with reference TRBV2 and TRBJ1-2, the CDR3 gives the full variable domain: EPEVTQTPSHQVTQMGQEVILRCVPISNHLYFYWYRQILGQKVEFLVSFYNNEISEKSEIFDDQFSVERPDGSNFTLKIRSTKLEDSAMYFCASSELDKDYGYTFGSGTRLTVV.

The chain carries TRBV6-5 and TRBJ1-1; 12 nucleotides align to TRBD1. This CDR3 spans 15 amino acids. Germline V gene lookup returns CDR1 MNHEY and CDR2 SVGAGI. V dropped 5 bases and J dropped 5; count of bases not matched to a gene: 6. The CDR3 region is CASSNWGQGATEAFF. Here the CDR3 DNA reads TGTGCCAGCAGTAATTGGGGACAGGGGGCGACTGAAGCTTTCTTT.

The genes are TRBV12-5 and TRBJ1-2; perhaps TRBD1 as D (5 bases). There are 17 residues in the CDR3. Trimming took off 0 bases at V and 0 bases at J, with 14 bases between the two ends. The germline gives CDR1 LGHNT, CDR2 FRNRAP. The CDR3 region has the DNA TGTGCTAGTGGTTTGGTACTTACGACAGAGACTAACTATGGCTACACCTTC. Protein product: CASGLVLTTETNYGYTF.

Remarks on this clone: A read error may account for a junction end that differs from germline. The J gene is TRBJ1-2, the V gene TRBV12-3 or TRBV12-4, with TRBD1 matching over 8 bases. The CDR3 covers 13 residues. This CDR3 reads CASSLVGQGGYTF. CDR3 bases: TGTGCCAGCAGCTTAGTAGGACAGGGTGGCTACACCTTC.

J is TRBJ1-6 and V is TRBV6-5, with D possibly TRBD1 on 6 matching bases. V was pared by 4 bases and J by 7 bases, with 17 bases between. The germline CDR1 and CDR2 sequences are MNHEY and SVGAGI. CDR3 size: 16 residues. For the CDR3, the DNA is TGTGCCAGCAGTTTGAATCCCGACAGGTGGAATTCACCCCTCCACTTT. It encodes CASSLNPDRWNSPLHF.

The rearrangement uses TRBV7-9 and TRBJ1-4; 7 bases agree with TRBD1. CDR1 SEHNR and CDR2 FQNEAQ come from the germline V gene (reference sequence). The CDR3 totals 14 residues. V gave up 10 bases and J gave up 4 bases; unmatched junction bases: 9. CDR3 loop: CATSLGQNNEKLFF. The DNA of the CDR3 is TGTGCCACCTCACTGGGACAGAATAATGAAAAACTGTTTTTT.

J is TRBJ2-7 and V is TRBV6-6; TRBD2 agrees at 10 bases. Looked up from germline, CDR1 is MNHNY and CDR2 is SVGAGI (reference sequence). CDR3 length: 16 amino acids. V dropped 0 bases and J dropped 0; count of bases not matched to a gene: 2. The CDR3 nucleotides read TGTGCCAGCAGTTACTCTGAGCGGGGGGGCTCCTACGAGCAGTACTTC. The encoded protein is CASSYSERGGSYEQYF.

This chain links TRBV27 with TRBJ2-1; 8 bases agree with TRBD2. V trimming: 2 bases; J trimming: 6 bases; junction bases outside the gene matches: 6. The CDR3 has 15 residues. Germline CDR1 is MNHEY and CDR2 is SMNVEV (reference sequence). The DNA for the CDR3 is TGTGCCAGCAGTTTACTTAGCGGGGCGGGCAATGAGCAGTTCTTC. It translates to CASSLLSGAGNEQFF.

In DNA, the CDR3 is TGCGCCAGCAGCCCTGTAGCGGTTTCTGCCAAAAACATTCAGTACTTC. This translates into CASSPVAVSAKNIQYF. This rearrangement joins TRBV4-1 to TRBJ2-4; D is perhaps TRBD2 (6 bases). The CDR3 has 16 residues. The germline CDR1 and CDR2 sequences are MGHRA and YSYEKL. V was shortened by 4 bases and J by 1 base, with 14 bases between the two germline ends.

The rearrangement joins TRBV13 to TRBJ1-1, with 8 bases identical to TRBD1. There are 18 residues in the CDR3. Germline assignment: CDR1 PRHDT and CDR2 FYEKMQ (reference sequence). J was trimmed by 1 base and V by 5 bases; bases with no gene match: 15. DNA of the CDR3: TGTGCCAGCAGCCCATCAGGTGGACAGGGCGGTTGGAACACTGAAGCTTTCTTT. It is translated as CASSPSGGQGGWNTEAFF.

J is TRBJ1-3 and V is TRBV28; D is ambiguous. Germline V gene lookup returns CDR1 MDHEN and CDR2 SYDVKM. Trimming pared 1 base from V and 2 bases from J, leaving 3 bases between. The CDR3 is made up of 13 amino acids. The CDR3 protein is CASSLSPGNTIYF. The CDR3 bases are TGTGCCAGCAGTTTATCTCCTGGAAACACCATATATTTT.

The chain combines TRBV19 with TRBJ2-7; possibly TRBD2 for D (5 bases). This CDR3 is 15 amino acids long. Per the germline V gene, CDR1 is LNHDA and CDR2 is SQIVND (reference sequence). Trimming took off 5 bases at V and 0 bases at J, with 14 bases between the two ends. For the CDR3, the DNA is TGTGCCAGTAGTCCGCCTAATCGGGGCTCCTACGAGCAGTACTTC. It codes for CASSPPNRGSYEQYF.

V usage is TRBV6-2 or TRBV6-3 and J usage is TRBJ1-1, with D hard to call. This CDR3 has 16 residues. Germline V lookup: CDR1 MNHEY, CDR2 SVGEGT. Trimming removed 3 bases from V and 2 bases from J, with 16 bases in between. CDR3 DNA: TGTGCCAGCAGTTATATGGGAGTCGGCGGAAACACTGAAGCTTTCTTT. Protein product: CASSYMGVGGNTEAFF.

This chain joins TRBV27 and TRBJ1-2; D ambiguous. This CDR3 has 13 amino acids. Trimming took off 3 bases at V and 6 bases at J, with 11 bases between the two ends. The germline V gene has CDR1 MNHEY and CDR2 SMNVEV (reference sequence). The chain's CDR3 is CASSFRGGDGYTF. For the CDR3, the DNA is TGTGCCAGCAGTTTCCGGGGAGGAGATGGCTACACCTTC.

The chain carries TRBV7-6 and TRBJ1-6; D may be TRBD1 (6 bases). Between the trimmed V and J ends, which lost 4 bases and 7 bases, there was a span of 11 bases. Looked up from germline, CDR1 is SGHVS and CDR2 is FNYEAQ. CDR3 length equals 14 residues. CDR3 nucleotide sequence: TGTGCCAGCAGCTCCGGGACACCGAATTCACCCCTCCACTTT. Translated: CASSSGTPNSPLHF.

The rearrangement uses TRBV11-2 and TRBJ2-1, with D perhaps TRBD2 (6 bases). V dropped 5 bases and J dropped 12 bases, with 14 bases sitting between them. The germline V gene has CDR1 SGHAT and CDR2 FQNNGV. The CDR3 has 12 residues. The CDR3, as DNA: TGTGCCAGCAGCGGTTTGGAGGGGCGGCAGTTCTTC. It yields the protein CASSGLEGRQFF. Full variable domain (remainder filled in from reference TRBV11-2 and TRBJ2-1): EAGVAQSPRYKIIEKRQSVAFWCNPISGHATLYWYQQILGQGPKLLIQFQNNGVVDDSQLPKDRFSAERLKGVDSTLKIQPAKLEDSAVYLCASSGLEGRQFFGPGTRLTVL.

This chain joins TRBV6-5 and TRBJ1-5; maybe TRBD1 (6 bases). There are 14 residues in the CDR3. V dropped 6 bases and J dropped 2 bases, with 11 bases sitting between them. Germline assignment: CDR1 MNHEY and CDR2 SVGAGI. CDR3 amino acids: CASRDRLGNQPQHF. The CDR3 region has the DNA TGTGCCAGCAGAGACAGGCTAGGCAATCAGCCCCAGCATTTT.

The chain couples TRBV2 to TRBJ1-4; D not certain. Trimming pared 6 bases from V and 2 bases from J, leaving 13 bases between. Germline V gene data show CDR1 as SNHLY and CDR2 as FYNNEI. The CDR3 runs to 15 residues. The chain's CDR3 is CASSPGLGTNEKLFF. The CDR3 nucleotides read TGTGCCAGCAGCCCAGGTTTGGGCACTAATGAAAAACTGTTTTTT.

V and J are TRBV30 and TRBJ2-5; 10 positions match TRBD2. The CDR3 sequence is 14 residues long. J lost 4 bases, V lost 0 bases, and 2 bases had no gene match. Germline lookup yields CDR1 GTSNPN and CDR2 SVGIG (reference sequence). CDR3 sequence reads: CAWSVPSGGETQYF. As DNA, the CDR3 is TGTGCCTGGAGTGTTCCTAGCGGGGGAGAGACCCAGTACTTC.

CDR3 DNA: TGTGCCAGCAGCCAAGGGACAGGGGGATACTATGGCTACACCTTC. Translation gives CASSQGTGGYYGYTF. J is TRBJ1-2 and V is TRBV14, with TRBD1 matching 10 bases. V trimming: 1 base; J trimming: 3 bases; junction bases outside the gene matches: 2. CDR1 is SGHDN, CDR2 FVKESK, per germline. The CDR3 is 15 amino acids.